The rows below give T cell receptor beta chains drawn from one sample of a study of T cells in Graves' hyperthyroidism and ophthalmopathy. MiXCR was run by TCRdb on the multiplex PCR reads, yielding one entry per CDR3 protein. The profile shows hundreds of thousands of distinct CDR3 sequences, 35% of them singletons. The material sequenced was blood. Every receptor here comes from a woman between 40 and 50 years old with Graves' hyperthyroidism. CDR3s include the opening cysteine and the closing phenylalanine or tryptophan. Each record gives: CDR3 DNA, CDR3 protein, D gene, J gene, V gene, clone size. A D gene is named only where the DNA matches it firmly. Rows may omit the clone size; those that give it use once, few, many or a size class.

cdr3_nt: TGCGCCAGCAGCCAAGCGGGACTCTACGAGCAGTACTTC; cdr3_aa: CASSQAGLYEQYF; d_call: NA; j_call: TRBJ2-7; v_call: TRBV4-1; clone_size: few
cdr3_nt: TGCAGTGCTAAAGAACAGGGCGGGCAGCCCCAGCATTTT; cdr3_aa: CSAKEQGGQPQHF; d_call: NA; j_call: TRBJ1-5; v_call: TRBV20-1; clone_size: many
cdr3_nt: TGTGCCAGCAGTGAAGGAGGGGCTATCACAGATACGCAGTATTTT; cdr3_aa: CASSEGGAITDTQYF; d_call: NA; j_call: TRBJ2-3; v_call: TRBV25-1; clone_size: few
cdr3_nt: TGTGCCAGTGCCCGACAGGGGAGTGCAACTAATGAAAAACTGTTTTTT; cdr3_aa: CASARQGSATNEKLFF; d_call: TRBD1; j_call: TRBJ1-4; v_call: TRBV19; clone_size: NA
cdr3_nt: TGTGCCAGCACCACGGACAGGCTCAACACTGAAGCTTTCTTT; cdr3_aa: CASTTDRLNTEAFF; d_call: TRBD1; j_call: TRBJ1-1; v_call: TRBV12-3/TRBV12-4; clone_size: NA
cdr3_nt: TGTGCCAGTAGTATACGTCTCTATGGCTACACCTTC; cdr3_aa: CASSIRLYGYTF; d_call: NA; j_call: TRBJ1-2; v_call: TRBV19; clone_size: few
cdr3_nt: TGTGCCATCAGTGAGATGGGACAGGTCAACTCCGGAAACACCATATATTTT; cdr3_aa: CAISEMGQVNSGNTIYF; d_call: TRBD1; j_call: TRBJ1-3; v_call: TRBV10-3; clone_size: NA
cdr3_nt: TGCAGCGTTGAAGGCCGTAGCGAGCCAGGCACAGATACGCAGTATTTT; cdr3_aa: CSVEGRSEPGTDTQYF; d_call: NA; j_call: TRBJ2-3; v_call: TRBV29-1; clone_size: few
cdr3_nt: TGTGCCAGCAGCCACCGGGACAGTGTGAACACTGAAGCTTTCTTT; cdr3_aa: CASSHRDSVNTEAFF; d_call: TRBD1; j_call: TRBJ1-1; v_call: TRBV7-9; clone_size: NA
cdr3_nt: TGTGCCAGCAGGCCGGGACGCCAACAAGAGACCCAGTACTTC; cdr3_aa: CASRPGRQQETQYF; d_call: NA; j_call: TRBJ2-5; v_call: TRBV6-5; clone_size: many
cdr3_nt: TGTGCCAGCAGCTCTAGGTTTCCAAGGACCCAGTACTTC; cdr3_aa: CASSSRFPRTQYF; d_call: NA; j_call: TRBJ2-5; v_call: TRBV7-6; clone_size: many
cdr3_nt: TGTGCCAGCAGCTCGGCAGGGGGCGCGATAGATACGCAGTATTTT; cdr3_aa: CASSSAGGAIDTQYF; d_call: TRBD1; j_call: TRBJ2-3; v_call: TRBV7-2; clone_size: few
cdr3_nt: TGCGCCAGCTTAGGGGGGGCCAACACCGGGGGGCTGTTTTTT; cdr3_aa: CASLGGANTGGLFF; d_call: NA; j_call: TRBJ2-2; v_call: TRBV10-2; clone_size: NA
cdr3_nt: TGTGCCACCAGTGATCCGGGACAGGGGGCAGAAGAGCAGTACTTC; cdr3_aa: CATSDPGQGAEEQYF; d_call: TRBD1; j_call: TRBJ2-7; v_call: TRBV24-1; clone_size: NA
cdr3_nt: TGTGCCATCAGTGCGGGACAGAATGAAAAACTGTTTTTT; cdr3_aa: CAISAGQNEKLFF; d_call: TRBD1; j_call: TRBJ1-4; v_call: TRBV10-3; clone_size: many
cdr3_nt: TGTGCCAGCACCCAACTATTCACTGAAGCTTTCTTT; cdr3_aa: CASTQLFTEAFF; d_call: NA; j_call: TRBJ1-1; v_call: TRBV6-2/TRBV6-3; clone_size: NA
cdr3_nt: TGCAGTACGGACCCCCGCGCTAGCGGGTACGAGCAGTACTTC; cdr3_aa: CSTDPRASGYEQYF; d_call: TRBD2; j_call: TRBJ2-7; v_call: TRBV20-1; clone_size: NA
cdr3_nt: TGTGCCAGCAGCTTACCGGACAGGTTTAATGAAAAACTGTTTTTT; cdr3_aa: CASSLPDRFNEKLFF; d_call: TRBD1; j_call: TRBJ1-4; v_call: TRBV7-2; clone_size: many
cdr3_nt: TGTGCCACCAGCGCACCACCCGGGACAGGTCATTACAATGAGCAGTTCTTC; cdr3_aa: CATSAPPGTGHYNEQFF; d_call: TRBD1; j_call: TRBJ2-1; v_call: TRBV15; clone_size: NA
cdr3_nt: TGTGCCAGCAGTCGATCGGGACAGGGGATCGGCTACACCTTC; cdr3_aa: CASSRSGQGIGYTF; d_call: TRBD1; j_call: TRBJ1-2; v_call: TRBV7-9; clone_size: NA
cdr3_nt: TGTGCCAGCGGTCCTACTTGGAAAGCGTCCGGGGAGCTGTTTTTT; cdr3_aa: CASGPTWKASGELFF; d_call: NA; j_call: TRBJ2-2; v_call: TRBV9; clone_size: NA
cdr3_nt: TGTGCCAGCAGTCTCCAGGGAAGAGACTACGAGCAGTACTTC; cdr3_aa: CASSLQGRDYEQYF; d_call: NA; j_call: TRBJ2-7; v_call: TRBV2; clone_size: many
cdr3_nt: TGCGCCAGCAGCCAAGATCGCAGGCGTTATGGCTACACCTTC; cdr3_aa: CASSQDRRRYGYTF; d_call: NA; j_call: TRBJ1-2; v_call: TRBV7-9; clone_size: NA
cdr3_nt: TGTGCCAGCAGCTACTCTGGGTGGAGAGGCTACACCTTC; cdr3_aa: CASSYSGWRGYTF; d_call: NA; j_call: TRBJ1-2; v_call: TRBV5-6; clone_size: NA
cdr3_nt: TGCAGTGCTAGAGAACGGGGGGCGGCTGGAAACACCATATATTTT; cdr3_aa: CSARERGAAGNTIYF; d_call: NA; j_call: TRBJ1-3; v_call: TRBV20-1; clone_size: few
cdr3_nt: TGTGCCAGCAGTTTGAGGGAGAAATCCTACGAGCAGTACTTC; cdr3_aa: CASSLREKSYEQYF; d_call: NA; j_call: TRBJ2-7; v_call: TRBV12-3/TRBV12-4; clone_size: many
cdr3_nt: TGTGCCAGCAGCTTAGGAGTCAGTACTTACGAGCAGTACTTC; cdr3_aa: CASSLGVSTYEQYF; d_call: NA; j_call: TRBJ2-7; v_call: TRBV11-2; clone_size: many
cdr3_nt: TGTGCCACCAGCAGGGGCAGGCATAATTCACCCCTCCACTTT; cdr3_aa: CATSRGRHNSPLHF; d_call: NA; j_call: TRBJ1-6; v_call: TRBV15; clone_size: NA
cdr3_nt: TGTGCCAGCAGTTTAGCCGGGACTAGCGGGGGGCTGTTTTTT; cdr3_aa: CASSLAGTSGGLFF; d_call: TRBD2; j_call: TRBJ2-2; v_call: TRBV12-3/TRBV12-4; clone_size: NA
cdr3_nt: TGTGCCAGCAGTCCGATAACTGGAAACACCATATATTTT; cdr3_aa: CASSPITGNTIYF; d_call: NA; j_call: TRBJ1-3; v_call: TRBV6-6; clone_size: many